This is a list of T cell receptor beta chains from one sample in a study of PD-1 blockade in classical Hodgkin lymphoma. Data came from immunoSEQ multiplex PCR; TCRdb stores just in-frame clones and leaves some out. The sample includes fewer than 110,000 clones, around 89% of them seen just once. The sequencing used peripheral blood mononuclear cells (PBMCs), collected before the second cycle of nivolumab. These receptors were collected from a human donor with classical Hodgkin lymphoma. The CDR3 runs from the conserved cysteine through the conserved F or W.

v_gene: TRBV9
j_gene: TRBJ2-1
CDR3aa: CASSETPLKRFF

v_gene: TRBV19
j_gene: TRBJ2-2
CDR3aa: CASSFRGEDTGELFF

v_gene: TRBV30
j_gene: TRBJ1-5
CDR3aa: CAWTPESNQPQHF

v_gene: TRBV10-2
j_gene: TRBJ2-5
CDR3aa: CASSESNQETQYF

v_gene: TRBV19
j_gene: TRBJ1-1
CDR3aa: CASSMELGAREAFF

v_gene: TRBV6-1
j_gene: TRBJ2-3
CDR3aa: CASSEERGGRQYF

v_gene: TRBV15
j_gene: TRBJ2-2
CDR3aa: CATSRGGQGNGGELFF

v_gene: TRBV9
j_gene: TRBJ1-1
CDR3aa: CASSVGGTEAFF

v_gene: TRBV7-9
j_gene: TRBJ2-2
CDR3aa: CASTPGGNTGELFF

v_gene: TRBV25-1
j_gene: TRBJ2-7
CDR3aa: CASSDITTGTGLYEQYF

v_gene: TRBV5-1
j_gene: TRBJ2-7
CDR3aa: CASSLTPQKTYEQYF